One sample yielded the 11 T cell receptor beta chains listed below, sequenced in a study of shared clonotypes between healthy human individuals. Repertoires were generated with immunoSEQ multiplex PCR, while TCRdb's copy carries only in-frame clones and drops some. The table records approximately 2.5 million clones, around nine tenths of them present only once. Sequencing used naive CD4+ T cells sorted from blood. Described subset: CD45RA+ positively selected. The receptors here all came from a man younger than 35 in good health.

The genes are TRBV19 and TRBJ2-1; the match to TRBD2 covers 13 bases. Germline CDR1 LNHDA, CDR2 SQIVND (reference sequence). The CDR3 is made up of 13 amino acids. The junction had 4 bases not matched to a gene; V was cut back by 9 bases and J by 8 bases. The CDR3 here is CASRTSGSYEQFF. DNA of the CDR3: TGTGCCAGCCGGACTAGCGGGAGCTATGAGCAGTTCTTC.

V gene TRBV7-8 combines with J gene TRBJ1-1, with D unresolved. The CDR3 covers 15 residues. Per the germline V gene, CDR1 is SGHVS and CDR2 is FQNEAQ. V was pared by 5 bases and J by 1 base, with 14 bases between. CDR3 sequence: CASSLAQISNTEAFF. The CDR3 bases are TGTGCCAGCAGCCTCGCACAGATCTCGAACACTGAAGCTTTCTTT.

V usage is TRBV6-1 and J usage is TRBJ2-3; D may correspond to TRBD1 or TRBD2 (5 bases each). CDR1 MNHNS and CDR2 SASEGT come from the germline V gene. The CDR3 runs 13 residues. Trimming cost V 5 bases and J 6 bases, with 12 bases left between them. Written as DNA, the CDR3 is TGTGCCAGCAGTCGGGACCAGAAGGATACGCAGTATTTT. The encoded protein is CASSRDQKDTQYF.

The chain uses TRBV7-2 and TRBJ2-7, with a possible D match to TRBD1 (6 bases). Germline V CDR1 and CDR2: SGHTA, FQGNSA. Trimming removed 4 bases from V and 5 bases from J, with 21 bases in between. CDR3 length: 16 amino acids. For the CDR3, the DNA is TGTGCCAGCAGCTCGGCACCCCGAAGGGACACCCACGAGCAGTACTTC. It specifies CASSSAPRRDTHEQYF.

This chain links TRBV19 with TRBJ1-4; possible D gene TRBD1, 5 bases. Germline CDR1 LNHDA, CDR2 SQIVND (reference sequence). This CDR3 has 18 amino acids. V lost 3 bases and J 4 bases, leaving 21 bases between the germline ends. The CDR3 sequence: CASSIFVTAGLLNEKLFF. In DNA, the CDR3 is TGTGCCAGTAGTATTTTCGTCACGGCGGGACTTCTTAATGAAAAACTGTTTTTT.

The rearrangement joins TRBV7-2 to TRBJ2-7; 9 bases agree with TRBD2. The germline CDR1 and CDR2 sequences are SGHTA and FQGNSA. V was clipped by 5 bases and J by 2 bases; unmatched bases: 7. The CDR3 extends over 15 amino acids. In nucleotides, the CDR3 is TGTGCCAGCAGCCTCCGGACTAGCGTGACCTACGAGCAGTACTTC. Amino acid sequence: CASSLRTSVTYEQYF. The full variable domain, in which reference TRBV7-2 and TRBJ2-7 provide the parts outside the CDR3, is GAGVSQSPSNKVTEKGKDVELRCDPISGHTALYWYRQSLGQGLEFLIYFQGNSAPDKSGLPSDRFSAERTGGSVSTLTIQRTQQEDSAVYLCASSLRTSVTYEQYFGPGTRLTVT.

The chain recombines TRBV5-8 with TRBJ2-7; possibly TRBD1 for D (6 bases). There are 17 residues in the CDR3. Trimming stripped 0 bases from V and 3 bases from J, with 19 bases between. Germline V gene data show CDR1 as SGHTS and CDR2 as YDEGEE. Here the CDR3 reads CASSLAPQQGGNYEQYF. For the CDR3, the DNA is TGTGCCAGCAGCTTGGCCCCACAACAGGGTGGAAACTACGAGCAGTACTTC.

CDR3 in amino acids: CAITTGDRYNEQFF. In DNA, the CDR3 is TGTGCCATCACTACAGGAGACCGCTACAATGAGCAGTTCTTC. This rearrangement joins TRBV2 to TRBJ2-1; tentative D call: TRBD1 (5 bases). V lost 10 bases and J lost 3, with 16 bases in between. The CDR3 is 14 amino acids. Germline V gene data show CDR1 as SNHLY and CDR2 as FYNNEI.

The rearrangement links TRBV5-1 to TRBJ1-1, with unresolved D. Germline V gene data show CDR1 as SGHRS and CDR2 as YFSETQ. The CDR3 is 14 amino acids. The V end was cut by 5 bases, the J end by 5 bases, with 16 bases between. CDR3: CASRYANVGTEAFF. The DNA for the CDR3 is TGCGCCAGCAGATACGCCAACGTTGGGACTGAAGCTTTCTTT. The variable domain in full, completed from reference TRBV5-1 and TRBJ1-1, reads KAGVTQTPRYLIKTRGQQVTLSCSPISGHRSVSWYQQTPGQGLQFLFEYFSETQRNKGNFPGRFSGRQFSNSRSEMNVSTLELGDSALYLCASRYANVGTEAFFGQGTRLTVV.

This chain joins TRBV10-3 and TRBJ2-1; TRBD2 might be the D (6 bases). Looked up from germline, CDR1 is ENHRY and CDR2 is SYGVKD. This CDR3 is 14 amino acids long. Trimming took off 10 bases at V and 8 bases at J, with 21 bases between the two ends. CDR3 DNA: TGTGCCACGGGGGTCGGGGACTTTGGCCATGAGCAGTTCTTC. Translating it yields CATGVGDFGHEQFF.

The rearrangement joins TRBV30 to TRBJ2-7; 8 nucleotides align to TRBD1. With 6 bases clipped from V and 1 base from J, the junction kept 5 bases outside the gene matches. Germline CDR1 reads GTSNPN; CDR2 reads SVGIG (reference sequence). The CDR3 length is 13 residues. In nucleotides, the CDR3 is TGTGCCTGCCGCCGACAGGGGTCCTACGAGCAGTACTTC. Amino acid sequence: CACRRQGSYEQYF.